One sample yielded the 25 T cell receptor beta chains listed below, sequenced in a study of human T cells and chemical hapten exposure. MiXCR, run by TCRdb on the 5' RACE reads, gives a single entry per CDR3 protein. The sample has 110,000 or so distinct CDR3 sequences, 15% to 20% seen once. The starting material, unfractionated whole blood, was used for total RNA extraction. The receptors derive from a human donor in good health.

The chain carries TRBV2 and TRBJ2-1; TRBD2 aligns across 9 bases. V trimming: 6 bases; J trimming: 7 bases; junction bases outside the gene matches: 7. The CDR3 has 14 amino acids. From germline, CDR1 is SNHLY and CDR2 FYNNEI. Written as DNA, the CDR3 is TGTGCCAGCAGGGGGACTAGCCCCTTTAATGAGCAGTTCTTC. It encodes CASRGTSPFNEQFF.

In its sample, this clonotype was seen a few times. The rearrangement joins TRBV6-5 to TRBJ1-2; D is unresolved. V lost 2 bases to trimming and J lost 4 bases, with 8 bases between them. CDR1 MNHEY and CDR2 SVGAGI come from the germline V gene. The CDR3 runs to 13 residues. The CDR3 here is CASSYRQSYGYTF. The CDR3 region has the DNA TGTGCCAGCAGTTACAGGCAGAGCTATGGCTACACCTTC.

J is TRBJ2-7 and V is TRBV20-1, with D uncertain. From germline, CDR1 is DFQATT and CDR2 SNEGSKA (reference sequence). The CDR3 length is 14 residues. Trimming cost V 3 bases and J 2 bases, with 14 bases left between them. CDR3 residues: CSARSSRITYEQYF. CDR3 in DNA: TGCAGTGCTAGGTCGTCCCGGATAACCTACGAGCAGTACTTC.

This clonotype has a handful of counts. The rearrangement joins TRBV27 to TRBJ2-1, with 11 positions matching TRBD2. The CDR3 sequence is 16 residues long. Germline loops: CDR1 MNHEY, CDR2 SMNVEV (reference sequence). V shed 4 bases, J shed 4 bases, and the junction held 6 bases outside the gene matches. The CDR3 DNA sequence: TGTGCCAGCAGTTCATCCCGACTAGCGGGGTACAATGAGCAGTTCTTC. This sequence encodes CASSSSRLAGYNEQFF.

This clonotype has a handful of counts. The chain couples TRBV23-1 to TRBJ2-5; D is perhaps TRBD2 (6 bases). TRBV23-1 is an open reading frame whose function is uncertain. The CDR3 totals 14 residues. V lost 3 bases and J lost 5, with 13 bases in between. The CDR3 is CASSQGGKVETQYF. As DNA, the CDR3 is TGCGCCAGCAGTCAGGGCGGGAAGGTGGAGACCCAGTACTTC.

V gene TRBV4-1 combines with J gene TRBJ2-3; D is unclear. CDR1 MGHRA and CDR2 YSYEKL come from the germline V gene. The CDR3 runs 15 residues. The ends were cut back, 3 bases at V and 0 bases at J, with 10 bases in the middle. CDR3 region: CASSHFPTSTDTQYF. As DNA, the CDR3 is TGCGCCAGCAGCCACTTCCCGACTAGCACAGATACGCAGTATTTT.

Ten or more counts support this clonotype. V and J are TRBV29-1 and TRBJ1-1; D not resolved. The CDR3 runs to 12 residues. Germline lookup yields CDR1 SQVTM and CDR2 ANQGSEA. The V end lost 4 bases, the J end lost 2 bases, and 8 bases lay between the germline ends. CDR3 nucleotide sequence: TGCAGCGTTGCGGACCCAAACACTGAAGCTTTCTTT. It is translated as CSVADPNTEAFF.

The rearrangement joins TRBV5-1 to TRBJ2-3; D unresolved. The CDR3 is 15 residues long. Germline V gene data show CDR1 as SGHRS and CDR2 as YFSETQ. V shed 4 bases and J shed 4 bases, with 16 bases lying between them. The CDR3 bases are TGCGCCAGCAGCGCTACCTTGACGGGTCCAGATACGCAGTATTTT. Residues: CASSATLTGPDTQYF. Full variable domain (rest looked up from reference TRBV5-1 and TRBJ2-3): KAGVTQTPRYLIKTRGQQVTLSCSPISGHRSVSWYQQTPGQGLQFLFEYFSETQRNKGNFPGRFSGRQFSNSRSEMNVSTLELGDSALYLCASSATLTGPDTQYFGPGTRLTVL.

For the CDR3, the DNA is TGTGCCAGCAGTTTACGTGGGGTTAGCTCTGGGGCCAACGTCCTGACTTTC. Its protein is CASSLRGVSSGANVLTF. The V gene is TRBV27, the J gene TRBJ2-6; D gene uncertain. Per the germline V gene, CDR1 is MNHEY and CDR2 is SMNVEV (reference sequence). This CDR3 spans 17 amino acids. The V gene lost 2 bases and the J gene lost 0 bases, with 11 bases spanning the gap.

CDR3 nucleotides: TGTGCCAGCAGCTCCGACAAGACTGGAAACACCATATATTTT. It encodes CASSSDKTGNTIYF. The J gene is TRBJ1-3, the V gene TRBV7-9; no clear D gene. V was clipped by 4 bases and J by 2 bases, with 9 bases between them. Germline assignment: CDR1 SEHNR and CDR2 FQNEAQ (reference sequence). The CDR3 consists of 14 residues.

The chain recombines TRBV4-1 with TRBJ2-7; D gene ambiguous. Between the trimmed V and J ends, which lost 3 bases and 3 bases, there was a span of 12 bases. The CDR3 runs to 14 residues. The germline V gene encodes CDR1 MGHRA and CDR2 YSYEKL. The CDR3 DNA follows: TGCGCCAGCAGCCAGGTTGCAGAGATCTACGAGCAGTACTTC. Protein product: CASSQVAEIYEQYF.

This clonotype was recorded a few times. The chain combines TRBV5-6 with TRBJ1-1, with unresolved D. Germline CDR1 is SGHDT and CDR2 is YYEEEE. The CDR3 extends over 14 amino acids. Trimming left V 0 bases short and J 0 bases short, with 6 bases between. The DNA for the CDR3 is TGTGCCAGCAGCTTGGGGACCCTGAACACTGAAGCTTTCTTT. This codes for CASSLGTLNTEAFF.

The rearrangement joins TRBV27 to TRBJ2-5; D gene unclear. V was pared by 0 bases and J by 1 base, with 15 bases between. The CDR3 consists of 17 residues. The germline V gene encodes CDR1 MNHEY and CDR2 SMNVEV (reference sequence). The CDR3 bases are TGTGCCAGCAGTTTATCACCCCCAGGCGTCCTCCAAGAGACCCAGTACTTC. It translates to CASSLSPPGVLQETQYF.

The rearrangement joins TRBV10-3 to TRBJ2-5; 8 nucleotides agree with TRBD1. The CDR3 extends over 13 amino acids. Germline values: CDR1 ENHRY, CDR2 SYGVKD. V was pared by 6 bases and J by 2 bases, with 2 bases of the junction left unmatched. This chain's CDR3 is CAISNRGQETQYF. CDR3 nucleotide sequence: TGTGCCATCAGCAACAGGGGGCAAGAGACCCAGTACTTC.

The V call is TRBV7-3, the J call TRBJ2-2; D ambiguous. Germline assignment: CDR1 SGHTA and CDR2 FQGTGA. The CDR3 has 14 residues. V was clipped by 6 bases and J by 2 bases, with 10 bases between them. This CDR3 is CASSYSQNTGELFF. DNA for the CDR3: TGTGCCAGCAGTTATAGCCAAAACACCGGGGAGCTGTTTTTT.

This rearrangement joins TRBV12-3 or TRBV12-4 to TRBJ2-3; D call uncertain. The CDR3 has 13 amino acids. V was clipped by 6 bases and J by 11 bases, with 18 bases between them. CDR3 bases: TGTGCCAGCAGCACCCATACAGCCTGGGGGCAGTATTTT. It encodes CASSTHTAWGQYF.

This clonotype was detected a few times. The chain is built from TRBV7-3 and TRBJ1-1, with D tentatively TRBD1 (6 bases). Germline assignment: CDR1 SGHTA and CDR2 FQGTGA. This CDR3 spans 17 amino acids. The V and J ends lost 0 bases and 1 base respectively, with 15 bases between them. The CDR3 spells CASSLTGGPTGNTEAFF. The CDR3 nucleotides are TGTGCCAGCAGCTTAACGGGGGGCCCTACCGGGAACACTGAAGCTTTCTTT.

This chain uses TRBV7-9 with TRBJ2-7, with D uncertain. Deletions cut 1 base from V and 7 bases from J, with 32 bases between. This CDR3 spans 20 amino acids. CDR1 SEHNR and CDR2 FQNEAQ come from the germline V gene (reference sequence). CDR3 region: CASSLGWGVATLFDTLEQYF. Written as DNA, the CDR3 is TGTGCCAGCAGCTTAGGTTGGGGTGTAGCCACCCTGTTTGATACGTTGGAGCAGTACTTC.

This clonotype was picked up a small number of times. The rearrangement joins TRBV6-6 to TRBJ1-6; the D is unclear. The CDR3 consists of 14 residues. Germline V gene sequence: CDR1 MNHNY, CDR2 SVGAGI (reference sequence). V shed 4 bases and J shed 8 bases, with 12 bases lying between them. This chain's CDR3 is CASSFYGTDSPLHF. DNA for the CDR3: TGTGCCAGCAGTTTCTACGGTACGGATTCACCCCTCCACTTT.

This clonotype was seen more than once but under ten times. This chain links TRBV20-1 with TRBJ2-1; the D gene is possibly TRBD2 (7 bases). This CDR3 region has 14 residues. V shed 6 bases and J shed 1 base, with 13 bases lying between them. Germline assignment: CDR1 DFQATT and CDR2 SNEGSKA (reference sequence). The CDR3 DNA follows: TGCAGTGCCCCGAGGGGGGGGTCCTACAATGAGCAGTTCTTC. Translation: CSAPRGGSYNEQFF.

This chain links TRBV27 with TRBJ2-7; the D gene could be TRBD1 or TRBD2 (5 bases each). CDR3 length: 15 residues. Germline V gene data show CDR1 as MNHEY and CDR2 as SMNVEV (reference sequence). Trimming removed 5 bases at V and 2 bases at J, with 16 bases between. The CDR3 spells CASSPPRGKAYEQYF. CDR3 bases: TGTGCCAGCAGTCCCCCGAGGGGTAAGGCCTACGAGCAGTACTTC.

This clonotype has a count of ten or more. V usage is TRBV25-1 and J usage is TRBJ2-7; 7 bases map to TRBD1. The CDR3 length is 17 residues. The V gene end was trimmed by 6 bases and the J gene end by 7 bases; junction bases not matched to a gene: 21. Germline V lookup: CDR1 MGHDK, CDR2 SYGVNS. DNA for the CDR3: TGTGCCAGCAGCCCTCTCGGGACAGTGAGTTCCACTGGGGAGCAGTACTTC. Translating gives CASSPLGTVSSTGEQYF.

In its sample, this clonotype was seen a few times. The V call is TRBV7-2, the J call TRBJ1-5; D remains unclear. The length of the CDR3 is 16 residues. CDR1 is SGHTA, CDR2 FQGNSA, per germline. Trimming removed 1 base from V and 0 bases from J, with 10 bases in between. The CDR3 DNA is TGTGCCAGCAGCTTAGTTGCAGGTCTTAGCAATCAGCCCCAGCATTTT. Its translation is CASSLVAGLSNQPQHF.

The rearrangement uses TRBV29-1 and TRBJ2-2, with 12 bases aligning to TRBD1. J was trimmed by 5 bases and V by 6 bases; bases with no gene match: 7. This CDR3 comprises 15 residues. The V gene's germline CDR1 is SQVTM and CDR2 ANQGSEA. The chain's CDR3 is CSVPGTGGLTGELFF. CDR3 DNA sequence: TGCAGCGTCCCTGGGACAGGGGGCTTGACCGGGGAGCTGTTTTTT.

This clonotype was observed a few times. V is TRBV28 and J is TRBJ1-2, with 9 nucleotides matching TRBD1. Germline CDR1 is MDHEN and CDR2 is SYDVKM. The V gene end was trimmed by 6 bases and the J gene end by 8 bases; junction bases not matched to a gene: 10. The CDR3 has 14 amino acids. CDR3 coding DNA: TGTGCCAGCAGCCCTCATCTTACAGGGGGCGGCTACACCTTC. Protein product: CASSPHLTGGGYTF.